This record concerns one T cell receptor beta chain sequence. Its cognate antigen is unknown. The sample comes from a study of response to subunit inactivated influenza vaccine. Study conclusions and caveats: The authors put forward the suggestion that each seasonal influenza vaccination may bring in only a limited number of new T cells.

TCRdb called the RT-PCR reads again in MiXCR, with one record for every CDR3 protein. The table lists roughly 700,000 distinct CDR3 sequences, around 14% of them singletons. The CDR3 runs to 15 residues. The germline V and J ends were trimmed by 3 bases and 1 base, with 15 bases remaining between them. Germline V gene sequence: CDR1 DFQATT, CDR2 SNEGSKA (reference sequence). The chain couples TRBV20-1 to TRBJ2-5; D perhaps matches TRBD2 (5 bases). The material sequenced was PBMCs from blood, taken approximately 15 days before vaccination. The receptor was isolated from a man aged 50 to 59 who received an inactivated influenza vaccine. The CDR3 reads CSARVWGEVQETQYF. CDR3 bases: TGCAGTGCTAGGGTTTGGGGAGAAGTCCAAGAGACCCAGTACTTC.